The source of this TCR beta chain is a study of response to subunit inactivated influenza vaccine. V was trimmed by 4 bases and J by 3 bases, leaving 10 bases between them. This CDR3 is 12 amino acids long. Germline loops: CDR1 SQVTM, CDR2 ANQGSEA. TCRdb fed the RT-PCR reads into MiXCR, producing one record per CDR3 protein. The table includes 500,000 to 550,000 distinct CDR3 sequences, around 7.7% detected once. This clonotype showed up many times. The sequence derives from a man between 50 and 75 years old who received an inactivated influenza vaccine. This rearrangement joins TRBV29-1 to TRBJ2-7, with D maybe TRBD1 (6 bases). Material: PBMCs from blood, obtained around 25 months after vaccination. CDR3 sequence (DNA): TGCAGCGTTGGGGGGACAAACTACGAGCAGTACTTC. This codes for CSVGGTNYEQYF.